Following are 5 T cell receptor beta chains from one sample sequenced in a study of OX40 agonist ivuxolimab in advanced cancers. Assay used: immunoSEQ multiplex PCR; TCRdb lists only in-frame clones, some missing. The top ten clones hold 8.4% of a sample with more than 80,000 clones, 91% of them seen once. Sequenced material: CD4+ or CD8+ T cells sorted from blood, taken in a trial of the OX40 agonist ivuxolimab. These receptors were obtained from an adult with an advanced solid tumor such as melanoma, head and neck, liver or kidney cancer.

This sequence joins TRBV4-3 and TRBJ2-7, with a weak D call TRBD1 (7 bases). The CDR3 loop spans 16 amino acids. Per the germline V gene, CDR1 is LGHNA and CDR2 is YSLEER. Trimming took off 2 bases at V and 0 bases at J, with 14 bases between the two ends. CDR3 DNA sequence: TGCGCCAGCAGCCAATTTTCTCAGGGGGGCTCCTACGAGCAGTACTTC. This sequence encodes CASSQFSQGGSYEQYF.

This clone was seen once. A read error may account for a junction end that differs from germline. The V and J genes are TRBV28 and TRBJ1-4; D possibly corresponds to TRBD1 (6 bases). The CDR3 sequence is 14 residues long. CDR1 and CDR2 (germline): MDHEN, SYDVKM. The CDR3 spells CASSSPIAPFRQVF. In DNA, the CDR3 is TGTGCCAGCAGTTCCCCGATAGCCCCCTTCAGACAGGTTTTT.

This clone was seen only once. The rearrangement links TRBV3-1 (or the pseudogene TRBV3-2) to TRBJ2-7; D is undetermined. CDR1 is LGHDT, CDR2 YNNKEL, per germline (reference sequence). This CDR3 contains 8 residues. V was cut by 11 bases and J by 9 bases, with 8 bases left in between. The CDR3 loop is CAPLRQYV. The CDR3 DNA reads TGTGCCCCCCTGAGGCAGTACGTC.

The CDR3 nucleotides read TGTGCCAGCAGCCATCCCTCACCCGATACGCAGTATTTT. As protein: CASSHPSPDTQYF. This sequence joins TRBV5-5 and TRBJ2-3; no firm D call. CDR1 is SGHKS and CDR2 is YYEKEE in the germline V gene (reference sequence). V lost 4 bases to trimming and J lost 6 bases, with 12 bases between them. The CDR3 length is 13 residues.

V and J are TRBV10-3 and TRBJ2-5; 8 nucleotides agree with TRBD1. The CDR3 has 15 amino acids. Trimming at V came to 2 bases and at J to 6 bases, leaving 8 bases not matched to a gene. Per germline, CDR1 ENHRY and CDR2 SYGVKD. In DNA form, the CDR3 reads TGTGCCATCAGTGAGGGGGGACAGGCGATGCAGACCCAGTACTTC. Protein product: CAISEGGQAMQTQYF.